The present T cell receptor beta chain was sequenced within a study of lung T cells in sarcoidosis with Löfgren's syndrome. TCRdb re-analysed the reads in MiXCR, keeping a single row per CDR3 protein. The sample includes fewer than 80,000 distinct CDR3 sequences, approximately 22% of them seen just once. This clonotype was seen many times. The germline V and J ends were trimmed by 7 bases and 0 bases, with 9 bases remaining between them. CDR3 size: 13 residues. Germline V gene lookup returns CDR1 MDHEN and CDR2 SYDVKM. Sequencing was performed on CD4+ T cells from PBMCs. The TCR sequence derives from a human donor with sarcoidosis (Löfgren's syndrome or another form), or a control subject (not recorded which). V and J are TRBV28 and TRBJ1-1; maybe TRBD1 (6 bases). The CDR3 DNA follows: TGTGCCAGCATTAGGGACATGAACACTGAAGCTTTCTTT. This codes for CASIRDMNTEAFF.